Given below is one T cell receptor beta chain in context. This clonotype was found many times. Its recognized antigen is unknown. No much larger clone exists at a distance of one base, and base qualities are not known. Ficoll-Paque density gradient centrifugation was the method used to isolate PBMCs. This sample is drawn from a study of T-cell memory formation after mild COVID-19 (TCRdb year 2021). With respect to the entire study: TCR sequence clusters from the two donors were found to be largely donor specific. In two donors, T-cell clones that expanded and contracted after mild COVID-19 were followed by sequencing TCRalpha and TCRbeta repertoires longitudinally. Two young, previously healthy adult volunteers made up the cohort, one male and one female. Points the paper makes about the study in general: The study included only a couple of mild cases, and larger cohorts that include severe cases with pre-infection samples were judged to be necessary. Contracting CD4+ clones turned up mainly in the CM and EM memory subsets, whereas EMRA was where CD8+ clones were enriched. The second-wave clones that peaked on day 37 were not confirmed to be SARS-CoV-2 specific. Some responding clones were detected in pre-infection memory, suggesting pre-existing cross-reactive memory T cells joined the SARS-CoV-2 response. Balanced CD4/CD8 phenotypes were observed for clones contracting from day 15 to 85, whereas a bias towards CD4+ was observed for a second wave of clones expanding from day 15 to 37.

This sample was sequenced with an Illumina NovaSeq 6000. Using 5'RACE with constant-segment primers, TCRalpha and TCRbeta cDNA libraries were constructed, with sample barcodes and unique molecular identifiers added in the process. RNA was extracted from every sample with Trizol reagent. The libraries were amplified in two PCR steps, and the second step added a second sample barcode and Illumina TruSeq adapters. Sequencing of the libraries was done on an Illumina NovaSeq, producing 2 x 150 bp paired-end reads. In the original analysis: With migec v1.2.7, reads were demultiplexed and then collapsed into UMI-guided consensus sequences. Using mixcr v2.1.11, UMI consensuses were aligned to TRA and TRB V and J templates and then assembled into clonotypes. Clonotypes were classified as expanded or contracted when called significant by both edgeR and NoisET, with noise models trained on biological replicates. For edgeR calls, the thresholds were a false discovery rate-adjusted p below 0.01 and a log2 fold-change of 1. PCA with hierarchical clustering of max-normalized trajectories of the 1000 most abundant clonotypes was used as exploratory dynamics analysis. Separately sequenced CD4+ and CD8+ repertoires were used to assign a CD4 or CD8 phenotype to each responding clone. TCRdb redid the processing of the public reads, applying fastp at Q25 and MiXCR, and retained in-frame beta chains. Rows matching on CDR3 protein sequence are summarized as one entry with the most common DNA and genes. TCRdb assigned the V and J calls; the authors' analysis was not used. Across this sample there are roughly 300,000 distinct CDR3 sequences, with over 7% seen only once. Approximately 22% of the sample lies in the top ten.

Sequencing input: PBMCs or a T cell subset sorted from them (not recorded which). The TCR originated in a man between 18 and 29 years old who had mild COVID-19 (a few samples of this study predate the infection). The sample titles of this study are shuffled in the database, so cell type and time point are left out; the donor was told from shared clones.

The sequenced DNA is TGTGCCAGCAGCTACGACAGGGACCAAGAGACCCAGTACTTC. This is translated as CASSYDRDQETQYF. This chain joins TRBV5-4 to TRBJ2-5; 7 central bases correspond to TRBD1. The CDR3 holds 14 amino acids from the cysteine to the phenylalanine. Of all the DNA, just the CDR3 is kept, 42 bases in frame from base 1. Based on the germline V gene (reference sequence), the CDR1 and CDR2 sequences are SGHNT and YYREEE. The germline V and J ends show losses of 3 bases and 0 bases respectively, and no gene match explains 2 bases of the junction.